This TCR beta chain was sequenced during a study of cytomegalovirus exposure and HLA in healthy donors (dated by TCRdb to about 2017). Looking at the study overall: An earlier analysis of some 500 of the donors reported 276 Gb of sequence data and some 100 million unique TCR beta sequences from some 180 million T cells. An early release that covered fewer than 800 HLA-typed donors contained approximately 300 gigabases of sequencing data and tens of millions of unique TCR sequences. Of the approximately 370 genotyped donors, 81% were placed in the genetic ancestry cluster associated with self-reported Caucasian donors. The study aimed to test whether signatures of past pathogen exposure could be identified by cataloging public T cell receptors. Using immunosequencing, the study profiled T cell repertoires from 550 to 750 subjects and related those repertoires to cytomegalovirus serostatus. A separate validation cohort of roughly 110 different subjects was used in addition to the 666-subject first cohort. To predict cytomegalovirus infection status, the study combined high-throughput TCR immunosequencing, statistical association of individual TCRs with disease status, and machine learning. A later analysis re-analyzed previously published TCR beta repertoires from 500 to 700 donors and added high-resolution HLA genotyping to study TCR occurrence patterns. Rather than using new phenotypic data, the later analysis identified candidate immune exposures from TCR beta sequences and from how often those sequences occurred across donors. An earlier analysis of around 580 of the donors used high-throughput TCR beta sequencing to judge whether each TCR beta V gene segment behaved as functional or pseudogenic. Donor age, sex, ethnicity and CMV serostatus were compiled together with the repertoire data. A later genetic analysis used genome-wide SNP genotypes for about 60% of the roughly 670 donors, treating that subset as a discovery cohort. Every discovery cohort repertoire had been produced on one sequencing platform. Both class I and class II loci were covered by HLA typing, at four-digit resolution. Typing coverage differed by locus: A, B, C, DRB1 and DQB1 were typed in about 620-630 donors, DQA1 in approximately 520, DPA1 in around 610, and DPB1 in just under 490. A handful of DR-DQ haplotypes were treated as single units for association and clustering because of strong linkage in the cohort. On average, roughly 250,000 unique TCR beta nucleotide sequences were sequenced per donor among about 400 genotyped donors of the cohort, with around 19% of those sequences being non-productive.

This clone is categorized as large (0.1 to 1%). Its antigen is unknown. No much larger clonotype is one base removed from it; base qualities were not supplied. V ends up 3 bases short and J 6 bases short, with an unmatched junction base count of 10. The CDR3 measures 16 amino acids from cysteine to phenylalanine. Kept here is only the CDR3 DNA, which spans 48 bases and is read in frame from base 1. CDR1 and CDR2 are read off the germline V gene (reference sequence) as WNHNN and SYGVQD. The cohort consisted of 650 to 700 healthy bone marrow donors. Cohort members were all nominally healthy when sampled, although unrecorded immune exposures were likely present. The donor tested CMV seropositive, placing the donor among the approximately 290 seropositive members of the cohort. A peripheral blood sample was provided by each donor, and peripheral blood mononuclear cells were used for TCR beta sequencing. Genomic DNA was extracted from the blood cell samples with the Qiagen DNeasy Blood Extraction Kit.

Receptor amplification or capture employed the immunoSEQ multiplex PCR assay. For the multiplex PCR, a mixture combining 60 forward primers for TCR Vbeta segments and 13 reverse primers for TCR Jbeta segments was used. The CDR3 region of rearranged TCR beta genes was amplified from genomic DNA by a multiplex PCR assay. The Illumina HiSeq System was used to sequence the amplified TCR beta libraries as 87-base-pair reads. The paper's processing steps were these. A later analysis counted tens of millions of unique TCR beta chains across the 666 repertoires, and around 9.9 million of these chains were shared by at least two donors. To remove PCR and sequencing errors, raw reads were error-corrected and collapsed into unique sequences using a nearest-neighbor algorithm that merged closely related sequences. V, D and J gene segments were assigned by aligning CDR3 sequences to IMGT reference sequences. For a sequence to be retained, a match of at least six nucleotides was required to both a V gene segment and a J gene segment. A rearrangement was called productive if the CDR3 had no stop codons and remained in frame with V and J, and every other rearrangement was called non-productive. Following IMGT convention, CDR3 was defined as the stretch from the second conserved V-encoded cysteine up to the conserved J-encoded phenylalanine. The earlier analysis of 500 to 600 of the donors excluded sequences that lacked an unambiguous match to a single V gene segment. An earlier analysis of 550 to 650 of the donors classified V segments as functional when productive rearrangements were above 56.7% and as segregating when the standard deviation between donors was above 5%. A statistical classification framework was developed to diagnose cytomegalovirus status using the catalog of TCR beta chain sequences. A later analysis assigned V and J genes by comparing TCR nucleotide sequences with IMGT/GENE-DB human TR gene sequences. A later analysis assigned CDR3 sequences and most-parsimonious VDJ recombination scenarios with the TCRdist pipeline. In a later analysis, each TCR beta chain was defined by its CDR3 amino acid sequence together with its V-gene family, and reads without a unique V-gene family were excluded. To address suspected cross-contamination and a sequencing artifact, a later analysis removed a few hundred highly shared, low-generation-probability nucleotide sequences. A later analysis calculated a clonal expansion index for each public chain from normalized within-repertoire ranks of inferred template counts. In a later analysis, generation probabilities were computed with a VDJ recombination model fitted to out-of-frame rearrangements, and the resulting probabilities were checked against IGoR. In a later analysis, TCR-TCR, TCR-HLA and TCR-CMV co-occurrence was scored with hypergeometric tests, and a repertoire-size bias correction was applied to TCR pairs. To estimate false discovery rates, a later analysis permuted the HLA or CMV assignments 20 times. In a later analysis, co-occurring TCRs were grouped using DBSCAN, with TCRdist sequence similarity added in when clustering inside HLA-allele-positive subsets. Repertoires with fewer than 30,000 or more than 120,000 public chains, plus five repertoires with anomalous nucleotide sharing, were excluded from co-occurrence clustering. Drawn from immuneACCESS, this table holds only the in-frame rearrangements with V and J called that TCRdb kept. Clones are partly lost; checked studies trace under half to an unresolved V gene and leave the rest unexplained. The DNA was the basis for D and trimming; V, J and clone size are from that table. The table for this sample lists around 94,000 clones; around 80% of them were counted only once. The ten largest clones add up to about 4.4% of the sample.

General study outcomes and caveats: Because the 87-base-pair reads could not distinguish some IMGT-functional V segments, including TRBV6-2 and TRBV6-3, those segments were excluded. For the cohort, immune exposure information was limited to CMV serostatus. Linkage disequilibrium might explain the correlated functional status among segregating V segments, but an unknown experimental factor could not be excluded. Most TCR sequences were seen in very few donors, while some public TCRs were found in many individuals. A later analysis found that HLA-associated TCR beta chains were more clonally expanded and had lower generation probabilities than equally common non-associated chains. Because HLA typing was unavailable for some donors at each locus, only the typed subset was used in association tests. In a later analysis, TCR association rates were found to vary across HLA loci, with the most associated TCRs seen for DRB1 alleles and the fewest for HLA-C alleles. A further reported finding was that TCR beta sequences accurately predicted the HLA-A and HLA-B alleles for most subjects in the first cohort. According to the authors, the approach could potentially be generalized to other disease states and immunological phenotypes. In an earlier analysis of 500 to 650 of the donors, most TCR beta V segments appeared in productive rearrangements about 87% or about 30% of the time, broadly matching IMGT annotations. A later analysis reported that several top co-occurrence clusters appeared linked to parvovirus B19, influenza, CMV and Epstein-Barr virus. An association between a missense DCLRE1C variant and V-gene and J-gene trimming of TCR beta chains was found in a later genetic analysis and replicated in an independent cohort. Roughly uniform sequencing depth across donors was assumed in presence/absence analyses, although this assumption may not hold. The study gave a list of 150 to 200 TCR beta chains associated with cytomegalovirus. The earlier analysis of a few hundred of the donors excluded seventeen rarely observed V segments, including chromosome 9 orphons, because counts were too low. According to a later genetic analysis, donors in an Asian-associated ancestry cluster had fewer N-insertions in productive TCRs than the approximately 700-donor mean. In vitro tests confirmed that a few of the cytomegalovirus-associated TCR beta chains recognize cytomegalovirus antigens. In both the original and validation cohorts, the classifier was reported to diagnose cytomegalovirus status with high specificity and sensitivity. In a later analysis, some 18,000 TCR beta sequences were associated with specific HLA alleles at a false discovery rate of 0.05. A later analysis found that most CMV-associated TCR beta chains appeared HLA-restricted, with HLA associations seemingly driven largely by CMV exposure. The cohort was sequenced for TCR beta chains only, and without alpha or paired-chain data the features that could be detected were limited. Assigning TCR associations to individual alleles was difficult when HLA alleles, especially DR and DQ, strongly co-occurred. A group of highly shared sequence variants was considered likely to be a technical artifact of the sequencing pipeline.

Sequencing used PBMCs. The receptor comes from a male donor in good health and CMV-seropositive. The chain employs TRBV10-1 and TRBJ2-3; TRBD2 matches 9 bases in the middle. The CDR3 has the sequence CASSDLAGQPDDTQYF. The bases are TGCGCCAGCAGTGATCTAGCGGGACAACCAGACGATACGCAGTATTTT.